This section outlines one T cell receptor beta chain sequence together with its context. Clones were read by immunoSEQ multiplex PCR, and TCRdb kept only the in-frame ones, dropping some. The sample consists of 20,000 to 25,000 clones, around 67% of them appearing once. Trimming stripped 7 bases from V and 6 bases from J, with 20 bases between. CDR3 length: 15 residues. CDR1 is MNHEY, CDR2 SVGAGI, per germline. The sample belongs to a study of blood T cell repertoires in COVID-19. Study at large: T cells, B-cell-depleted T cells, or PBMCs supplied cDNA or gDNA.

This receptor was taken from a human donor in a cohort sampled during active or convalescent COVID-19. This rearrangement joins TRBV6-5 to TRBJ2-3; a possible D gene is TRBD1 (5 bases). The sequenced sample was peripheral blood. The CDR3 loop is CASTLPTDWGDTQYF. CDR3 coding DNA: TGTGCCAGCACCCTACCGACAGACTGGGGCGATACGCAGTATTTT.